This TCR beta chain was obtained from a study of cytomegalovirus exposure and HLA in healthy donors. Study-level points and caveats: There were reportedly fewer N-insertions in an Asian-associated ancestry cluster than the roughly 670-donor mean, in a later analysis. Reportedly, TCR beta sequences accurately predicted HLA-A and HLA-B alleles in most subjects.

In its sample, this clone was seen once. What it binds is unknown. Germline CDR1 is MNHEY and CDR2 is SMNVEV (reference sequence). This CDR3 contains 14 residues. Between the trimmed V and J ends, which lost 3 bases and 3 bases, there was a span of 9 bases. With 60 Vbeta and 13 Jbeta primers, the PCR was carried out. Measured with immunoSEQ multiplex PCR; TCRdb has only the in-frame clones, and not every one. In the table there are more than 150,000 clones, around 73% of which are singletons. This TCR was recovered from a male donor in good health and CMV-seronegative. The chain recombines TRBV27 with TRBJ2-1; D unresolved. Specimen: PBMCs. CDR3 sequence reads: CASSLSAVYNEQFF. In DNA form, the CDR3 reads TGTGCCAGCAGTTTGAGCGCCGTCTACAATGAGCAGTTCTTC.